A single sample gave rise to the 15 T cell receptor beta chains below, sequenced in a study of CD8 T cells in ankylosing spondylitis. Study-level results: There was a TCR beta motif, made of eight highly homologous variants, that appeared characteristic of ankylosing spondylitis blood.

Their specific antigens are unknown. TCRdb independently ran MiXCR on the 5' RACE reads; one entry per CDR3 protein. Of about 90,000 distinct CDR3 sequences in the sample, roughly 10% were seen once. The sample was blood, either unsorted or a sorted T cell fraction (not recorded which). All receptors derive from a male donor with ankylosing spondylitis.

V is TRBV7-9 and J is TRBJ1-4, with D maybe TRBD1 (6 bases). CDR1 and CDR2 (germline): SEHNR, FQNEAQ (reference sequence). The CDR3 covers 13 residues. Trimming took off 10 bases at V and 8 bases at J, with 17 bases between the two ends. CDR3 loop: CATEAGGWEKLFF. Written as DNA, the CDR3 is TGTGCCACTGAAGCGGGGGGCTGGGAAAAACTGTTTTTT.

J is TRBJ2-1 and V is TRBV12-3 or TRBV12-4; no clear D gene. The ends were cut back, 8 bases at V and 4 bases at J, with 9 bases in the middle. The CDR3 is 12 amino acids. In DNA, the CDR3 is TGTGCCAGCTCTCCGGCGTACAATGAGCAGTTCTTC. Protein product: CASSPAYNEQFF.

This clonotype was counted at least ten times. The chain is built from TRBV6-4 and TRBJ2-3; 12 bases fit TRBD2. The CDR3 is 15 amino acids. J lost 1 base, V lost 5 bases, and 1 base had no gene match. The V gene's germline CDR1 is MRHNA and CDR2 SNTAGT. The CDR3 sequence: CASSRLAGGTDTQYF. CDR3 DNA: TGTGCCAGCAGTCGACTAGCGGGGGGCACAGATACGCAGTATTTT.

V is TRBV2 and J is TRBJ2-3; D remains unclear. The germline V and J ends were trimmed by 1 base and 2 bases, with 13 bases remaining between them. The CDR3 totals 16 residues. Per germline, CDR1 SNHLY and CDR2 FYNNEI. The CDR3 spells CASSEVATPHTDTQYF. DNA for the CDR3: TGTGCCAGCAGTGAAGTTGCGACACCTCACACAGATACGCAGTATTTT. The full variable domain, completed using reference TRBV2 and TRBJ2-3, is EPEVTQTPSHQVTQMGQEVILRCVPISNHLYFYWYRQILGQKVEFLVSFYNNEISEKSEIFDDQFSVERPDGSNFTLKIRSTKLEDSAMYFCASSEVATPHTDTQYFGPGTRLTVL.

The J gene is TRBJ2-5, the V gene TRBV10-3; 11 bases line up with TRBD2. Germline trimming cut 1 base from V and 4 bases from J; bases unmatched to any gene: 8. The V gene's germline CDR1 is ENHRY and CDR2 SYGVKD. This CDR3 contains 17 residues. CDR3 bases: TGTGCCATCAGTGAGTGGCTACTAGCGGGAGAGGTAGAGACCCAGTACTTC. Its protein product is CAISEWLLAGEVETQYF.

This clonotype came up many times. The genes are TRBV20-1 and TRBJ2-1, with TRBD2 as a possible D gene (6 bases). The CDR3 is made up of 15 amino acids. The germline gives CDR1 DFQATT, CDR2 SNEGSKA (reference sequence). The V gene lost 0 bases and the J gene lost 8 bases, with 17 bases spanning the gap. The CDR3 protein is CSARDTTGGRDEQFF. CDR3 nucleotides: TGCAGTGCTAGAGATACAACCGGGGGTCGGGATGAGCAGTTCTTC.

In its sample, this clonotype was seen many times. This chain uses TRBV29-1 with TRBJ2-1; TRBD2 matches at 7 bases. The CDR3 extends over 14 amino acids. Germline-derived CDR1 and CDR2 are SQVTM and ANQGSEA. Trimming took 5 bases from V and 9 from J; bases not matched to a gene: 13. The CDR3: CSVPRGTISVEQFF. As DNA, the CDR3 is TGCAGCGTTCCTCGGGGGACTATCTCAGTTGAGCAGTTCTTC.

The chain combines TRBV24-1 with TRBJ2-5, with TRBD2 as a possible D gene (5 bases). The germline gives CDR1 KGHDR, CDR2 SFDVKD. The V end was cut by 6 bases, the J end by 7 bases, with 14 bases between. The CDR3 is made up of 13 amino acids. The CDR3 DNA follows: TGTGCCACCAGTCAAGGACCTGGAGGGACCCAGTACTTC. Its protein is CATSQGPGGTQYF.

Many counts were recorded for this clonotype. V and J are TRBV10-3 and TRBJ2-1; perhaps TRBD2 as D (6 bases). The CDR3 sequence is 15 residues long. V was cut by 7 bases and J by 8 bases, with 21 bases left in between. Germline CDR1 reads ENHRY; CDR2 reads SYGVKD. The CDR3 spells CAINSPGLTTHEQFF. The DNA of the CDR3 is TGTGCCATCAATTCCCCGGGACTGACGACCCATGAGCAGTTCTTC.

This clonotype was observed many times. The genes are TRBV12-3 or TRBV12-4 and TRBJ2-7; D gene unclear. There are 13 residues in the CDR3. V dropped 0 bases and J dropped 3 bases, with 6 bases sitting between them. The CDR3: CASSLAQYYEQYV. The CDR3 DNA reads TGTGCCAGCAGTTTAGCCCAATACTACGAGCAGTACGTC.

This clonotype showed up just a few times. The chain employs TRBV14 and TRBJ2-5, with D possibly matching TRBD1 (5 bases). CDR3 length equals 16 residues. Germline lookup yields CDR1 SGHDN and CDR2 FVKESK. V shed 2 bases and J shed 2 bases, with 15 bases lying between them. The CDR3 sequence is CASSQLPADSQETQYF. The CDR3, as DNA: TGTGCCAGCAGCCAATTGCCCGCTGACAGTCAAGAGACCCAGTACTTC.

As for this clonotype: The conserved final phenylalanine or tryptophan is absent from the CDR3, which likely points to a read error. The CDR3, as DNA: TGTGCCAGCAGTTTGACTAGCGGGAGCATCTCCTACAATGAGCAGTTCTCC. Translation: CASSLTSGSISYNEQFS. This chain links TRBV27 with TRBJ2-1; 12 bases match TRBD2. Germline CDR1 MNHEY, CDR2 SMNVEV (reference sequence). This CDR3 has 17 amino acids. Trimming removed 3 bases from V and 0 bases from J; junction bases left unmatched: 3.

This clonotype was counted ten times or more. The J gene is TRBJ2-2, the V gene TRBV6-2 or TRBV6-3; D uncertain. V was clipped by 4 bases and J by 4 bases, with 13 bases between them. Germline loops: CDR1 MNHEY, CDR2 SVGEGT. This CDR3 contains 15 residues. DNA of the CDR3: TGTGCCAGCAGTTCGTCCGGTCGGGTCACCGGGGAGCTGTTTTTT. Translated: CASSSSGRVTGELFF.

This clonotype was detected a few times. The chain recombines TRBV5-6 with TRBJ2-7; tentatively, D is TRBD1 (7 bases). Germline values: CDR1 SGHDT, CDR2 YYEEEE. The CDR3 runs 15 residues. The V and J ends lost 4 bases and 4 bases respectively, with 18 bases between them. CDR3 coding DNA: TGTGCCAGCAGCATAGTACAGGGGAGGCCTTACGAGCAGTACGTC. This sequence encodes CASSIVQGRPYEQYV.

V and J are TRBV24-1 and TRBJ2-5; 12 bases match TRBD1. V was clipped by 2 bases and J by 5 bases; unmatched bases: 5. The CDR3 contains 16 residues. Germline V gene sequence: CDR1 KGHDR, CDR2 SFDVKD. Here the CDR3 reads CATSDWDRGQRETQYF. CDR3 in DNA: TGTGCCACCAGTGATTGGGACAGGGGGCAACGGGAGACCCAGTACTTC.